One sample yielded the 26 T cell receptor beta chains listed below, sequenced in a study of shared clonotypes between healthy human individuals. TCRdb's table, derived via immunoSEQ multiplex PCR, lists solely in-frame clones and lacks some. This table holds about 1.5 million clones, 95% to 99% found once. The sample comprised naive CD4+ T cells sorted from blood. Subset given: CD45RA+ positively selected. These receptors were collected from a man between 25 and 39 years old in good health.

This clone showed up just once. Other DNA sequences in the same sample also yield this CDR3. The J gene is TRBJ2-1, the V gene TRBV9; possibly TRBD1 for D (6 bases). Germline V gives CDR1 SGDLS, CDR2 YYNGEE. The CDR3 covers 12 residues. The V gene lost 0 bases and the J gene lost 10 bases, with 8 bases spanning the gap. CDR3 region: CASSVVGTEQFF. The CDR3 DNA reads TGTGCCAGCAGCGTAGTAGGGACAGAGCAGTTCTTC.

The chain employs TRBV4-3 and TRBJ2-3, with TRBD1 matching over 7 bases. The CDR3 covers 16 residues. The germline V gene has CDR1 LGHNA and CDR2 YSLEER. Trimming cost V 1 base and J 4 bases; bases outside gene matches: 8. CDR3 in amino acids: CASSQGQGNGADTQYF. In DNA form, the CDR3 reads TGCGCCAGCAGCCAAGGACAGGGAAATGGAGCAGATACGCAGTATTTT.

This clone was found once. CDR3 nucleotides: TGCAGCGGGCAGCAGGGGGCCCCAAATGAAAAACTGTTTTTT. Its translation is CSGQQGAPNEKLFF. V usage is TRBV29-1 and J usage is TRBJ1-4, with 8 bases lining up with TRBD1. Germline loops: CDR1 SQVTM, CDR2 ANQGSEA. V lost 7 bases to trimming and J lost 5 bases; unmatched junction nucleotides: 9. The CDR3 spans 14 residues.

The rearrangement joins TRBV7-2 to TRBJ2-2; perhaps TRBD2 as D (6 bases). Trimming removed 2 bases at V and 4 bases at J, with 11 bases between. The CDR3 is made up of 15 amino acids. From germline, CDR1 is SGHTA and CDR2 FQGNSA. The CDR3 here is CASSLTGVITGELFF. For the CDR3, the DNA is TGTGCCAGCAGCTTAACGGGAGTGATCACCGGGGAGCTGTTTTTT.

The chain is built from TRBV27 and TRBJ2-3; TRBD2 agrees at 8 bases. This CDR3 has 13 residues. From germline, CDR1 is MNHEY and CDR2 SMNVEV (reference sequence). Trimming at V came to 9 bases and at J to 8 bases, leaving 10 bases not matched to a gene. The CDR3 region is CASGPAGEATQYF. CDR3 nucleotides: TGTGCCAGTGGGCCAGCGGGAGAAGCTACGCAGTATTTT.

This clone appeared once. The chain recombines TRBV4-1 with TRBJ1-2; D perhaps matches TRBD1 (5 bases). Germline assignment: CDR1 MGHRA and CDR2 YSYEKL. The CDR3 contains 15 residues. V gave up 0 bases and J gave up 1 base, with 9 bases separating them. For the CDR3, the DNA is TGCGCCAGCAGCCAAGAGGGCCAGGGTAACTATGGCTACACCTTC. Translated: CASSQEGQGNYGYTF.

V is TRBV7-2 and J is TRBJ2-7; D might be TRBD1 (5 bases). Germline-derived CDR1 and CDR2 are SGHTA and FQGNSA. There are 14 residues in the CDR3. V dropped 7 bases and J dropped 3 bases, with 16 bases sitting between them. CDR3 sequence (DNA): TGTGCCAGCACCCTAGGGGTAAGGGACTACGAGCAGTACTTC. Amino acids: CASTLGVRDYEQYF.

This rearrangement joins TRBV30 to TRBJ1-3; the D gene is possibly TRBD1 (5 bases). The V gene's germline CDR1 is GTSNPN and CDR2 SVGIG (reference sequence). V was cut by 0 bases and J by 8 bases, with 11 bases left in between. The length of the CDR3 is 13 residues. The CDR3 bases are TGTGCCTGGAGTGTGGGACGAGGAGACACCATATATTTT. Translating gives CAWSVGRGDTIYF.

The chain combines TRBV19 with TRBJ2-1; D gene ambiguous. The V end was cut by 0 bases, the J end by 5 bases, with 8 bases between. This CDR3 is 14 amino acids long. CDR1 LNHDA and CDR2 SQIVND come from the germline V gene (reference sequence). The chain's CDR3 is CASSIDWPNNEQFF. The CDR3 coding sequence is TGTGCCAGTAGTATAGACTGGCCGAACAATGAGCAGTTCTTC.

This clone has just one count. V and J are TRBV4-3 and TRBJ1-2; TRBD1 might be the D (6 bases). V was shortened by 4 bases and J by 8 bases, with 17 bases between the two germline ends. CDR3 length: 14 residues. CDR1 and CDR2 (germline): LGHNA, YSLEER. DNA of the CDR3: TGCGCCAGCAGCCCTACAGTTACTGGACAGGGCTACACCTTC. As protein: CASSPTVTGQGYTF.

J is TRBJ2-4 and V is TRBV5-4; D ambiguous. CDR1 SGHNT and CDR2 YYREEE come from the germline V gene (reference sequence). This CDR3 is built from 14 residues. The ends were cut back, 3 bases at V and 5 bases at J, with 12 bases in the middle. The CDR3 nucleotides are TGTGCCAGCAGCTCCACTGGCAGTCAAAACATTCAGTACTTC. This codes for CASSSTGSQNIQYF.

The J gene is TRBJ1-5, the V gene TRBV30; possible D gene TRBD1, 5 bases. The CDR3 extends over 14 amino acids. Trimming took 1 base from V and 9 from J, leaving 16 bases between them. Germline V CDR1 and CDR2: GTSNPN, SVGIG (reference sequence). CDR3 nucleotide sequence: TGTGCCTGGAGTGCCTCGGGACGGTTAAGGCCCCAGCATTTT. Residues: CAWSASGRLRPQHF.

A word on this clone: The sample holds other DNA sequences that translate to the same CDR3. The chain joins TRBV10-1 to TRBJ2-2; D ambiguous. Deletions cut 5 bases from V and 0 bases from J, with 4 bases between. The germline V gene encodes CDR1 WNHNN and CDR2 SYGVQD (reference sequence). The CDR3 spans 13 residues. The CDR3 DNA reads TGCGCCAGCAGTCGGACGAACACCGGGGAGCTGTTTTTT. Amino acid sequence: CASSRTNTGELFF.

The V call is TRBV7-9, the J call TRBJ1-2; 7 bases match TRBD1. Unmatched junction bases numbered 6, after V lost 5 bases and J lost 6 bases. Germline V gene data show CDR1 as SEHNR and CDR2 as FQNEAQ (reference sequence). CDR3 length: 13 amino acids. CDR3 loop: CASSRVQGNGYTF. The DNA for the CDR3 is TGTGCCAGCAGCCGCGTACAGGGGAATGGCTACACCTTC.

V is TRBV5-1 and J is TRBJ2-1; 11 bases are a match to TRBD2. The CDR3 is 15 residues long. The germline V gene has CDR1 SGHRS and CDR2 YFSETQ. Losses at the gene ends were 2 bases for V and 5 bases for J; bases not matched to a gene: 3. DNA of the CDR3: TGCGCCAGCAGCTTCGGGACTAGCGGTGACAATGAGCAGTTCTTC. It is translated as CASSFGTSGDNEQFF.

The V and J genes are TRBV2 and TRBJ1-4, with no clear D. CDR1 and CDR2 from the germline V gene are SNHLY and FYNNEI. The V gene lost 4 bases and the J gene lost 0 bases, with 6 bases spanning the gap. CDR3 size: 14 residues. CDR3 DNA sequence: TGTGCCAGCAGTGGATCGGCAACTAATGAAAAACTGTTTTTT. It encodes CASSGSATNEKLFF.

The chain is built from TRBV27 and TRBJ2-7; TRBD1 or TRBD2 may be the D gene (5 bases each). This CDR3 contains 13 residues. Between the trimmed V and J ends, which lost 9 bases and 3 bases, there was a span of 15 bases. Per germline, CDR1 MNHEY and CDR2 SMNVEV (reference sequence). For the CDR3, the DNA is TGTGCCAGGCTAGGGACGGACCACTACGAGCAGTACTTC. This translates into CARLGTDHYEQYF.

The chain employs TRBV5-4 and TRBJ2-3, with D tentatively TRBD1 (6 bases). The CDR3 consists of 16 residues. Trimming took off 4 bases at V and 4 bases at J, with 19 bases between the two ends. The germline V gene has CDR1 SGHNT and CDR2 YYREEE (reference sequence). DNA of the CDR3: TGTGCCAGCAGCCAGGGGCGACTGCCTCACCCAGATACGCAGTATTTT. Residues: CASSQGRLPHPDTQYF.

The chain recombines TRBV27 with TRBJ1-1; D unclear. Germline lookup yields CDR1 MNHEY and CDR2 SMNVEV (reference sequence). V lost 1 base, J lost 0 bases, and 21 bases lay in between. The CDR3 runs to 19 residues. The CDR3 sequence: CASSLWAYEIEGMNTEAFF. Here the CDR3 DNA reads TGTGCCAGCAGTTTATGGGCTTACGAGATTGAGGGCATGAACACTGAAGCTTTCTTT.

The rearrangement uses TRBV28 and TRBJ2-3; TRBD2 agrees at 12 bases. Unmatched junction bases numbered 7, after V lost 6 bases and J lost 3 bases. CDR1 and CDR2 (germline): MDHEN, SYDVKM. The CDR3 runs 16 residues. The CDR3 nucleotides read TGTGCCAGCAGCCGGACTAGCGGGAAGGGGACAGATACGCAGTATTTT. It encodes CASSRTSGKGTDTQYF.

The chain joins TRBV6-1 to TRBJ1-5; a possible D gene is TRBD1 (5 bases). The CDR3 is 14 amino acids. Germline assignment: CDR1 MNHNS and CDR2 SASEGT. Trimming removed 8 bases at V and 0 bases at J, with 11 bases between. The CDR3 loop reads CASSGTYSNQPQHF. CDR3 bases: TGTGCCAGCTCCGGGACGTATAGCAATCAGCCCCAGCATTTT.

The chain couples TRBV7-8 to TRBJ2-7; D possibly corresponds to TRBD2 (5 bases). The length of the CDR3 is 13 residues. CDR1 is SGHVS, CDR2 FQNEAQ, per germline. Trimming took 4 bases from V and 6 from J, leaving 13 bases between them. The CDR3 bases are TGTGCCAGCAGCTCCGGGATTTCGGGCGAGCAGTACTTC. Translation: CASSSGISGEQYF.

The chain has TRBV7-3 and TRBJ2-2; TRBD1 might be the D (6 bases). V was clipped by 3 bases and J by 1 base, with 15 bases between them. CDR1 and CDR2 from the germline V gene are SGHTA and FQGTGA. The CDR3 extends over 17 amino acids. The CDR3 bases are TGTGCCAGCAGCTTGGGACCACAGGGATTGAACACCGGGGAGCTGTTTTTT. Its translation is CASSLGPQGLNTGELFF.

The chain couples TRBV11-1 to TRBJ2-6; D not resolved. Germline CDR1 reads SGHAT; CDR2 reads FQDESV (reference sequence). Trimming pared 3 bases from V and 2 bases from J, leaving 11 bases between. CDR3 length equals 16 residues. The chain's CDR3 is CASSFQNFPGANVLTF. Written as DNA, the CDR3 is TGTGCCAGCAGCTTCCAGAACTTTCCTGGGGCCAACGTCCTGACTTTC.

This clone has only one observation. The CDR3 region is CASSFGTGVRETQYF. Here the CDR3 DNA reads TGTGCCAGCAGCTTTGGGACAGGGGTTAGAGAGACCCAGTACTTC. J is TRBJ2-5 and V is TRBV5-8, with TRBD1 identical over 10 bases. Losses at the gene ends were 2 bases for V and 4 bases for J; bases not matched to a gene: 5. CDR1 and CDR2 (germline): SGHTS, YDEGEE. The CDR3 extends over 15 amino acids.

The chain recombines TRBV6-4 with TRBJ2-1, with TRBD2 identical over 9 bases. The junction had 8 bases not matched to a gene; V was cut back by 6 bases and J by 5 bases. The CDR3 contains 15 residues. From germline, CDR1 is MRHNA and CDR2 SNTAGT. The CDR3 coding sequence is TGTGCCAGCAGCGCCGGGACTAGCCCCCACAATGAGCAGTTCTTC. The encoded protein is CASSAGTSPHNEQFF.